The clone carrying this T cell receptor (beta chain) was recorded at least ten times. Building of the TCR beta libraries involved iRepertoire HTBI primers and Arm-PCR of CDR3 regions. Original methodology: The samples included around 62 TRBV and over 13 TRBJ segments. Via MiXCR, TCRdb re-called the multiplex PCR reads, giving one row per CDR3 protein. The V and J calls and clone size are TCRdb's, not the authors'. Counted here are 700,000 or so distinct CDR3 sequences, approximately 29% occurring once; the ten biggest clones make up 35% to 55%. As for time point: persistent/refractory GD, antithyroid drugs over 5 years with positive TRAb. The TCR library used RNA extracted from PBMCs. The guidelines of the American Thyroid Association were the basis for diagnosing Graves' disease. The sample belongs to a study of regulatory T cells in long-lasting Graves disease. The material sequenced was peripheral blood mononuclear cells (PBMCs), taken when the disease was refractory, from a patient treated with antithyroid drugs. The receptor comes from a female donor with Graves disease.

In DNA, the CDR3 is TGTGCCAGCAGTTGGGGGATTCTCCTTTCTAACTATGGCTACACCTTC. Translating gives CASSWGILLSNYGYTF. The chain links TRBV28 to TRBJ1-2; D is perhaps TRBD1 (5 bases). Per the germline V gene, CDR1 is MDHEN and CDR2 is SYDVKM. The germline V and J ends were trimmed by 4 bases and 0 bases, with 15 bases remaining between them. This CDR3 contains 16 residues.